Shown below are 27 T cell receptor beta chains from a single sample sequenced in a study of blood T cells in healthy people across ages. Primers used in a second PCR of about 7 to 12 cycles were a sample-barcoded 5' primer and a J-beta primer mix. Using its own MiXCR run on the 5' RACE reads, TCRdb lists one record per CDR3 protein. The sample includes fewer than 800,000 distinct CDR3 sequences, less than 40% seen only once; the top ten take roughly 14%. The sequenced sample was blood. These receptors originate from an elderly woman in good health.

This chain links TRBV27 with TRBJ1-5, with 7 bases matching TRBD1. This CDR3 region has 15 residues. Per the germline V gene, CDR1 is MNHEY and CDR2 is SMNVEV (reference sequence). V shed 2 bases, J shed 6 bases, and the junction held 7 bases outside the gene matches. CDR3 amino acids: CASSLNRGGGQPQHF. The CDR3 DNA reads TGTGCCAGCAGTTTAAACAGGGGTGGAGGTCAGCCCCAGCATTTT.

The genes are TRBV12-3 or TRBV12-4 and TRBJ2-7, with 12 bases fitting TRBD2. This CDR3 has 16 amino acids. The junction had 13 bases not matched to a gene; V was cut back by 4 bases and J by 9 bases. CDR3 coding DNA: TGTGCCAGCAGTTATCTAGCGGGGGGGTCGTTAAATGGGCAGTACTTC. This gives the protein CASSYLAGGSLNGQYF.

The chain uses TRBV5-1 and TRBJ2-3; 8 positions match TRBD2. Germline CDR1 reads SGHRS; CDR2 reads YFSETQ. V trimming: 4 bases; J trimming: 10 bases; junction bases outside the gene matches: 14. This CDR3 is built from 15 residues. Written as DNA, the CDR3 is TGCGCCAGCAGCCCTAAACCGGGACTAGAGGAGGCGCAGTATTTT. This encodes CASSPKPGLEEAQYF.

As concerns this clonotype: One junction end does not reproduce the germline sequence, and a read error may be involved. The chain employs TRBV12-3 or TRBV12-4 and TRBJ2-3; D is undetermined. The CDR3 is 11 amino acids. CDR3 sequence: CASMITDMQYF. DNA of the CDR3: TGTGCCAGCATGATTACAGATATGCAGTATTTT.

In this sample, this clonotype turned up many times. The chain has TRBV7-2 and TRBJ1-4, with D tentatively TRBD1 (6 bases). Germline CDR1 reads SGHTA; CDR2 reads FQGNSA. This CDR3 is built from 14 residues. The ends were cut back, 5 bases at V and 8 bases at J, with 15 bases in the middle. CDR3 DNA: TGTGCCAGCAGCCCCAGGGGCTTCGGGGAAAAACTGTTTTTT. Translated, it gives CASSPRGFGEKLFF.

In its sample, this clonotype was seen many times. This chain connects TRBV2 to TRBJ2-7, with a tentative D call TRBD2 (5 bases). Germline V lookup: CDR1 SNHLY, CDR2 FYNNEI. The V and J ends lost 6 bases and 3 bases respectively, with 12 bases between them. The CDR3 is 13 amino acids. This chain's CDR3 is CASSVDFFYEQYF. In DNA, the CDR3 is TGTGCCAGCAGCGTGGACTTCTTCTACGAGCAGTACTTC. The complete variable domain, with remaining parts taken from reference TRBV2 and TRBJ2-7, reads EPEVTQTPSHQVTQMGQEVILRCVPISNHLYFYWYRQILGQKVEFLVSFYNNEISEKSEIFDDQFSVERPDGSNFTLKIRSTKLEDSAMYFCASSVDFFYEQYFGPGTRLTVT.

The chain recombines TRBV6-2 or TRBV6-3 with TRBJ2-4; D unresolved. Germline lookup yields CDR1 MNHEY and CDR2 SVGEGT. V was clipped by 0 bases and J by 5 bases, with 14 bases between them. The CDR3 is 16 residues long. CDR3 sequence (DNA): TGTGCCAGCAGTTACTCGGGGTTGGGCCTTGAAAACATTCAGTACTTC. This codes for CASSYSGLGLENIQYF.

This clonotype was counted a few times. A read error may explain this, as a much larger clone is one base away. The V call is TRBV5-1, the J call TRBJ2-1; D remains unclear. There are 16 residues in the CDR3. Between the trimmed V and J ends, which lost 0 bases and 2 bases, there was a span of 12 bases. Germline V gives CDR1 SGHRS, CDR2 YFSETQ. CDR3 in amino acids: CASSLAWARAYNEQFF. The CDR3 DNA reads TGCGCCAGCAGCTTGGCCTGGGCACGAGCCTACAATGAGCAGTTCTTC.

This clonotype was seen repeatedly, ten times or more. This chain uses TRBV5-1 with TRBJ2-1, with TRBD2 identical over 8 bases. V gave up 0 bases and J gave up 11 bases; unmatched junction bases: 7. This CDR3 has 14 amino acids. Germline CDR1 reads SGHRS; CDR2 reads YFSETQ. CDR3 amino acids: CASSLELAAIKQFF. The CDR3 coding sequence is TGCGCCAGCAGCTTGGAACTAGCGGCGATAAAGCAGTTCTTC.

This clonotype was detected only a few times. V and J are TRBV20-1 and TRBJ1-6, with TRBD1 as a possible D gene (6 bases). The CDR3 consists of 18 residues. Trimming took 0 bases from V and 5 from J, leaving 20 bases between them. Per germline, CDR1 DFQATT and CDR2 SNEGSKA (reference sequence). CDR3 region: CSARDWAVGGLDNSPLHF. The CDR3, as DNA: TGCAGTGCTAGAGATTGGGCGGTTGGGGGGCTTGATAATTCACCCCTCCACTTT.

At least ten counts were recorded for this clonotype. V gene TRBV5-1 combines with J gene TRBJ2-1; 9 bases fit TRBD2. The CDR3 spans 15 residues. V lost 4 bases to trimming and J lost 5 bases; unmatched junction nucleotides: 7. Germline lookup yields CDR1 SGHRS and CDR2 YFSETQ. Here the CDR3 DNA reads TGCGCCAGCAGCCGGGTAGCGGGGGCCAACAATGAGCAGTTCTTC. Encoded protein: CASSRVAGANNEQFF.

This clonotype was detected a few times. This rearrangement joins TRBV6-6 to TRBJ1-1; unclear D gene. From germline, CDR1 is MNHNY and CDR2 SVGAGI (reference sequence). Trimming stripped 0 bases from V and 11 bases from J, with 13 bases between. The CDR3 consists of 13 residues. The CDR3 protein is CASSYSPGGGAFF. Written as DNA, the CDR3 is TGTGCCAGCAGTTACTCGCCGGGCGGCGGTGCTTTCTTT.

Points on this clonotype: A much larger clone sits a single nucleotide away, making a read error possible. CDR3 bases: TGTGCCAGCGCCACCTCCGGGACTTATAATGAAAAACGGTTTTTT. This gives the protein CASATSGTYNEKRFF. V is TRBV5-5 and J is TRBJ1-4, with TRBD1 as a possible D gene (5 bases). The CDR3 sequence is 15 residues long. Looked up from germline, CDR1 is SGHKS and CDR2 is YYEKEE (reference sequence).

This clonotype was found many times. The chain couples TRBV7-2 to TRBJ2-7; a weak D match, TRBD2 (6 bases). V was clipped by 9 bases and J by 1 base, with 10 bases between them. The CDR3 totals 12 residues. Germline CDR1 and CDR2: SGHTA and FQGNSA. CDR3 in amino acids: CASERASYEQYF. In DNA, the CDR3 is TGTGCCAGTGAGCGGGCATCCTACGAGCAGTACTTC.

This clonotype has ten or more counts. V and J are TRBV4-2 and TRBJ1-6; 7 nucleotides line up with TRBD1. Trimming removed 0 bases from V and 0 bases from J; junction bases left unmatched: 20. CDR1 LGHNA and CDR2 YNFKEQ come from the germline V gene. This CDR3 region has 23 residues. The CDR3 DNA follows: TGTGCCAGCAGCCAAGAAGGGGGCCGGGGTGGGGCCCCGCGGAGCTCCTATAATTCACCCCTCCACTTT. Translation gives CASSQEGGRGGAPRSSYNSPLHF.

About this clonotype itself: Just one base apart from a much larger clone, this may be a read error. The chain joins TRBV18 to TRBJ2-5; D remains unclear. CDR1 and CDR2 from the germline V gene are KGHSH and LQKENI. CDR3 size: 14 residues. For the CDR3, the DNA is TGTGCCACCTCACCACTCCCGGGCGCGGAGACCCAGTACTTC. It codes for CATSPLPGAETQYF.

The CDR3 is CASRSFERGAHEQFF. As DNA, the CDR3 is TGTGCCAGCAGATCCTTCGAGCGGGGAGCTCACGAGCAGTTCTTC. This chain joins TRBV6-2 or TRBV6-3 and TRBJ2-7, with 7 bases identical to TRBD2. The DNA end lines up better with TRBJ2-1; the J call may be wrong. Germline CDR1 reads MNHEY; CDR2 reads SVGEGT. The CDR3 sequence is 15 residues long.

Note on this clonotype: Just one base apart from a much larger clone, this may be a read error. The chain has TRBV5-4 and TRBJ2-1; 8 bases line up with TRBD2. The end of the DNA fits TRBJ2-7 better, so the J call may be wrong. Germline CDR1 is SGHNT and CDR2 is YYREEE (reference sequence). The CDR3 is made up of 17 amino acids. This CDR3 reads CASSGGGSRFSYNEQYF. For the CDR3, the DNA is TGTGCCAGCAGCGGCGGGGGGAGCCGATTCTCCTACAATGAGCAGTACTTC.

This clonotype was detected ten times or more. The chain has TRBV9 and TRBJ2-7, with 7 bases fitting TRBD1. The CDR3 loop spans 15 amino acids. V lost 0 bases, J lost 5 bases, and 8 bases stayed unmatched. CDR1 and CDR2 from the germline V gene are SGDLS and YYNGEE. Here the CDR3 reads CASSVAPDRVHEQYF. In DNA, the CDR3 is TGTGCCAGCAGCGTAGCCCCCGACAGGGTCCACGAGCAGTACTTC.

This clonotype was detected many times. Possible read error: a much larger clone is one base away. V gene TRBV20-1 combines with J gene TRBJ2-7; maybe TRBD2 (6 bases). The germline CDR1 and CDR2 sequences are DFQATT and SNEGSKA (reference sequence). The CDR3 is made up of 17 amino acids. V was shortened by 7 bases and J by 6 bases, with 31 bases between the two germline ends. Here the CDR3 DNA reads TGCAGTGGTGACGGGACGTCGAGTCCGGAGGGGTGCGGCGAGCAGTACTTC. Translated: CSGDGTSSPEGCGEQYF.

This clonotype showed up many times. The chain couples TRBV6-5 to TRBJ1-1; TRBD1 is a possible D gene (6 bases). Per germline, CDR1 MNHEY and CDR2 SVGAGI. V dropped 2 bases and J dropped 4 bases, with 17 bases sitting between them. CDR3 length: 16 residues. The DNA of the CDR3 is TGTGCCAGCAGTTACGAACCGACTAAGGGGGTCACTGAAGCTTTCTTT. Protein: CASSYEPTKGVTEAFF.

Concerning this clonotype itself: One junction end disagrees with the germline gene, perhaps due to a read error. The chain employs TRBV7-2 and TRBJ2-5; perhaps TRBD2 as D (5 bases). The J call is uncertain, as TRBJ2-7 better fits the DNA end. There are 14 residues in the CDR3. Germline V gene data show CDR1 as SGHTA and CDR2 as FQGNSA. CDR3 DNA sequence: TGTGCCAGCAGCGTAGGAGCGGTCTCCCACGAGCAGTACTTC. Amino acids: CASSVGAVSHEQYF.

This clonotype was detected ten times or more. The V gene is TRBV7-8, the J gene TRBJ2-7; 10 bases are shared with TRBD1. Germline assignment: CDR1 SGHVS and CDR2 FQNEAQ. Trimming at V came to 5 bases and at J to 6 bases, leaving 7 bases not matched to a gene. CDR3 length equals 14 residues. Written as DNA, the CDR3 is TGTGCCAGCAGCCGCAGGGACAGGGGCGGCGAGCAGTACTTC. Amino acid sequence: CASSRRDRGGEQYF. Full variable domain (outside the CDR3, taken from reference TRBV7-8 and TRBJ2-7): GAGVSQSPRYKVAKRGQDVALRCDPISGHVSLFWYQQALGQGPEFLTYFQNEAQLDKSGLPSDRFFAERPEGSVSTLKIQRTQQEDSAVYLCASSRRDRGGEQYFGPGTRLTVT.

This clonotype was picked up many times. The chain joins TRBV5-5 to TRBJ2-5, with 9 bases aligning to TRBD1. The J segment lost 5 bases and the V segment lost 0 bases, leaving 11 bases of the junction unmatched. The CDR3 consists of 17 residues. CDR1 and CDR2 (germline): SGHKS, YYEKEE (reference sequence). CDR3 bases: TGTGCCAGCAGCTTGGGGAGGAGGGACAGGGTCGGGGAGACCCAGTACTTC. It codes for CASSLGRRDRVGETQYF.

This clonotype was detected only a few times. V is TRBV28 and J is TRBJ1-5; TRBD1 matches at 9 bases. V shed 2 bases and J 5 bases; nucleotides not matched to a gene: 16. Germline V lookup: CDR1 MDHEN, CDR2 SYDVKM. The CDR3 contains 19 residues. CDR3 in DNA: TGTGCCAGCAGTTTACCCACCCTCTCGGGACAGGGAGGGGATCAGCCCCAGCATTTT. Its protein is CASSLPTLSGQGGDQPQHF.

For the CDR3, the DNA is TGTGCCACCAGTGATGCTAGCGGGGGGGCAACCGGGGAGCTGTTTTTT. Residues: CATSDASGGATGELFF. The chain recombines TRBV24-1 with TRBJ2-2, with TRBD2 identical over 12 bases. CDR3 size: 16 residues. The V segment lost 3 bases and the J segment 5 bases; nucleotides outside the gene matches: 3. The germline CDR1 and CDR2 sequences are KGHDR and SFDVKD.

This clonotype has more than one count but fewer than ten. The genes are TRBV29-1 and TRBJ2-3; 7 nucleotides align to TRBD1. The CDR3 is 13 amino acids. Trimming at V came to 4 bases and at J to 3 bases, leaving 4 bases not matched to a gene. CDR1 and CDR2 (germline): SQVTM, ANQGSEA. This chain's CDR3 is CSVGQGMTDTQYF. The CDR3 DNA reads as TGCAGCGTTGGACAGGGAATGACAGATACGCAGTATTTT.